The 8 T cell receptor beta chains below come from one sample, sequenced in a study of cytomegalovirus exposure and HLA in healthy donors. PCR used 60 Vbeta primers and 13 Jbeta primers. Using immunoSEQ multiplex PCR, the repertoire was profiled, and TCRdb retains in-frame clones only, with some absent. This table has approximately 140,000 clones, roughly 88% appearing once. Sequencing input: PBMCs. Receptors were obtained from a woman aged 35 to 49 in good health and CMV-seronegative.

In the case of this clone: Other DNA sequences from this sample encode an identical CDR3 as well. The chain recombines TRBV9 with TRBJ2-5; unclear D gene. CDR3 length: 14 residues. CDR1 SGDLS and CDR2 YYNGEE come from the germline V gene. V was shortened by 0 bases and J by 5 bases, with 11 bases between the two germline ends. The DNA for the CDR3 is TGTGCCAGCAGCGTAGGGAGCACGTCGGAGACCCAGTACTTC. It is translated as CASSVGSTSETQYF.

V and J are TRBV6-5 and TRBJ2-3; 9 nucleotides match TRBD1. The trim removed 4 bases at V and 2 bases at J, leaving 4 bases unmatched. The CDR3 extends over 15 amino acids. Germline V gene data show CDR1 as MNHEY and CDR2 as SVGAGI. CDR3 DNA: TGTGCCAGCAGTTCGGACAGGGGATCCACAGATACGCAGTATTTT. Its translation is CASSSDRGSTDTQYF.

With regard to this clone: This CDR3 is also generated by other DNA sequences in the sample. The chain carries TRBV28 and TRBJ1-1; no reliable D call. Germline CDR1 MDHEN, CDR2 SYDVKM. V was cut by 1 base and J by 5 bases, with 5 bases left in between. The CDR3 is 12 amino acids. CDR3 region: CASSLSGTEAFF. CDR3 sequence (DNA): TGTGCCAGCAGTTTATCGGGGACTGAAGCTTTCTTT. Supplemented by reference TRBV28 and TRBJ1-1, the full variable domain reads DVKVTQSSRYLVKRTGEKVFLECVQDMDHENMFWYRQDPGLGLRLIYFSYDVKMKEKGDIPEGYSVSREKKERFSLILESASTNQTSMYLCASSLSGTEAFFGQGTRLTVV.

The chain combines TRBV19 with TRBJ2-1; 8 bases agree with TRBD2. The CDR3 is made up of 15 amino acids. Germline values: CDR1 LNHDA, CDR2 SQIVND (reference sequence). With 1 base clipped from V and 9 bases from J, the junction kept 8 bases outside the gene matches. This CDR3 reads CASSIVGTSVSEQFF. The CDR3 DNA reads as TGTGCCAGTAGTATAGTTGGGACTAGTGTCAGTGAGCAGTTCTTC.

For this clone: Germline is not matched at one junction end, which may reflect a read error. CDR3 amino acids: CASSLGPTEVALNF. The CDR3 DNA reads as TGTGCCAGCAGCTTGGGTCCAACGGAGGTGGCCCTGAACTTC. The chain has TRBV7-2 and TRBJ2-5; possibly TRBD2 for D (5 bases). CDR3 length equals 14 residues. Germline CDR1 reads SGHTA; CDR2 reads FQGNSA.

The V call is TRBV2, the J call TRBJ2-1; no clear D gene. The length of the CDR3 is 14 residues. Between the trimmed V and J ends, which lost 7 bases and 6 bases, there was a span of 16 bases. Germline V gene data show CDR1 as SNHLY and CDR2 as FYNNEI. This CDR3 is CASNPGAALNEQFF. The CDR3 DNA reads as TGTGCCAGCAACCCAGGTGCCGCACTCAATGAGCAGTTCTTC. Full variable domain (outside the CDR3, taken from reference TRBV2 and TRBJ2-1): EPEVTQTPSHQVTQMGQEVILRCVPISNHLYFYWYRQILGQKVEFLVSFYNNEISEKSEIFDDQFSVERPDGSNFTLKIRSTKLEDSAMYFCASNPGAALNEQFFGPGTRLTVL.

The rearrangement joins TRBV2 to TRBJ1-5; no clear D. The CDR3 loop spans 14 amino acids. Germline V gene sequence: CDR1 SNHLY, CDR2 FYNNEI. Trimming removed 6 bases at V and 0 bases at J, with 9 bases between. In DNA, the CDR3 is TGTGCCAGCAGCCGGTTATTTAGCAATCAGCCCCAGCATTTT. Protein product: CASSRLFSNQPQHF.

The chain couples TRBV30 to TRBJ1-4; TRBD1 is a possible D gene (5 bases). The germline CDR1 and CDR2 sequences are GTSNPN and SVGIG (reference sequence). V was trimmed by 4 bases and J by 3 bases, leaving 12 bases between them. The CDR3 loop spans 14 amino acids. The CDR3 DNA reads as TGTGCCTGGACCCGTGGGGGGTCTAATGAAAAACTGTTTTTT. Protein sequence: CAWTRGGSNEKLFF.